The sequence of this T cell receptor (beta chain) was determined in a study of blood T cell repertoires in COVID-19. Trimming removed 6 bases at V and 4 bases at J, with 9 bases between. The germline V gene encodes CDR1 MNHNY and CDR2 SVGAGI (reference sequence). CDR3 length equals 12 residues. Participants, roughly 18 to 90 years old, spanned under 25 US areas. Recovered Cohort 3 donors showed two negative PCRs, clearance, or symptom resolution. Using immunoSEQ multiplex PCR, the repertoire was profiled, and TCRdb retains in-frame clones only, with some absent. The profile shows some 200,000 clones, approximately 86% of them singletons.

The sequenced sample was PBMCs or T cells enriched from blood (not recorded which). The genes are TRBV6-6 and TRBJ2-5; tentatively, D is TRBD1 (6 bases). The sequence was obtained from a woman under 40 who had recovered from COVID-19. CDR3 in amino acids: CASRLQGETQYF. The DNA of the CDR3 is TGTGCCAGCAGACTACAGGGAGAGACCCAGTACTTC.